This T cell receptor beta chain was documented in a study of blood T cell repertoires in COVID-19. Looking at the study overall: Acute-phase and convalescent COVID-19 samples originated in the United States, Italy and Spain.

The assay was immunoSEQ multiplex PCR, and TCRdb's table has in-frame clones only and misses some. The sample contains approximately 350,000 clones, more than 85% of which appear only once. V lost 1 base, J lost 4 bases, and 14 bases lay in between. Germline loops: CDR1 MGHRA, CDR2 YSYEKL. The CDR3 consists of 17 residues. The clonotype originates from a woman aged 25 to 45 who had recovered from COVID-19. Sequencing was done on a sample of PBMCs or T cells enriched from blood (not recorded which). The gene calls are TRBV4-1 and TRBJ1-6; TRBD1 might be the D (5 bases). The CDR3 is CASSQGKAQVYNSPLHF. CDR3 DNA sequence: TGCGCCAGCAGCCAAGGAAAGGCACAGGTTTATAATTCACCCCTCCACTTT.